Listed below are T cell receptor beta chains from one sample, sequenced in a study of beta chain features in type 1 diabetes. The table came from immunoSEQ multiplex PCR; TCRdb's copy has only in-frame clones and leaves some out. This sample has 600,000 to 750,000 clones, with around an eighth found just once. The sequenced material came from naive CD4+ T cells from blood. These receptors were collected from a man aged 25-45 years with type 1 diabetes. CDR3s include the opening cysteine and the closing phenylalanine or tryptophan. The order of the fields is D gene, clone size, J gene, V gene, CDR3 DNA, CDR3 protein. A D gene is named only where the DNA matches it firmly. Size is stated for part of the rows, as once, few or many counts, or as a class when the clone is expanded.

D gene: .; clone size: .; J gene: TRBJ1-6; V gene: TRBV4-3; CDR3 DNA: TGCGCCAGCCGTGGCAGGGATAATTCACCCCTCCACTTT; CDR3 protein: CASRGRDNSPLHF
D gene: .; clone size: few; J gene: TRBJ2-1; V gene: TRBV30; CDR3 DNA: TGTGCCTGGAGTGTAGAGACAGGCTACAATGAGCAGTTCTTC; CDR3 protein: CAWSVETGYNEQFF
D gene: .; clone size: few; J gene: TRBJ2-7; V gene: TRBV23-1; CDR3 DNA: TGCGCCAGCAGTCAAGGGATCATCGGACAGTCCTACGAGCAGTACTTC; CDR3 protein: CASSQGIIGQSYEQYF
D gene: TRBD1; clone size: .; J gene: TRBJ2-5; V gene: TRBV7-2; CDR3 DNA: TGTGCCAGCAGCTGGGACAGGTTTCAAGAGACCCAGTACTTC; CDR3 protein: CASSWDRFQETQYF
D gene: TRBD2; clone size: few; J gene: TRBJ2-1; V gene: TRBV7-2; CDR3 DNA: TGTGCCAGCAGCTTCGCCCTAGCGGGGGCGTACAATGAGCAGTTCTTC; CDR3 protein: CASSFALAGAYNEQFF
D gene: .; clone size: few; J gene: TRBJ2-1; V gene: TRBV6-5; CDR3 DNA: TGTGCCAGCAGTTACCGAGGGGAGCAGTTCTTC; CDR3 protein: CASSYRGEQFF
D gene: TRBD1; clone size: few; J gene: TRBJ1-2; V gene: TRBV29-1; CDR3 DNA: TGCAGCGTTGAAGGCCCGACAGGGTATGGCTACACCTTC; CDR3 protein: CSVEGPTGYGYTF
D gene: .; clone size: few; J gene: TRBJ1-2; V gene: TRBV7-2; CDR3 DNA: TGTGCCAGCAGCGCCGGGACAAGTAACTATGGCTACACCTTC; CDR3 protein: CASSAGTSNYGYTF
D gene: .; clone size: few; J gene: TRBJ2-4; V gene: TRBV18; CDR3 DNA: TGTGCCAGCTCAAAAGAAGGGGCGGCCAAAAACATTCAGTACTTC; CDR3 protein: CASSKEGAAKNIQYF
D gene: .; clone size: few; J gene: TRBJ1-2; V gene: TRBV7-9; CDR3 DNA: TGTGCCAGCAGCTTTACTGACTATGGCTACACCTTC; CDR3 protein: CASSFTDYGYTF
D gene: TRBD2; clone size: .; J gene: TRBJ2-1; V gene: TRBV6-5; CDR3 DNA: TGTGCCAGCAAACAACGGGACTACCACAATGAGCAGTTCTTC; CDR3 protein: CASKQRDYHNEQFF
D gene: .; clone size: .; J gene: TRBJ2-7; V gene: TRBV7-9; CDR3 DNA: TGTGCCAGCGCCCCCGGGATGAGCTCCTACGAGCAGTACTTC; CDR3 protein: CASAPGMSSYEQYF
D gene: .; clone size: .; J gene: TRBJ1-5; V gene: TRBV7-4; CDR3 DNA: TGTGCCAGCAGCTTGTCCCCACTAGGCAATCAGCCCCAGCATTTT; CDR3 protein: CASSLSPLGNQPQHF
D gene: .; clone size: few; J gene: TRBJ2-7; V gene: TRBV4-2; CDR3 DNA: TGTGCCAGCAGCCAAGCAGTTAGCTCCTACGAGCAGTACTTC; CDR3 protein: CASSQAVSSYEQYF
D gene: .; clone size: .; J gene: TRBJ2-7; V gene: TRBV6-5; CDR3 DNA: TGTGCCAGCAGTTACCGGGGGTATGGGGCCTACGAGCAGTACTTC; CDR3 protein: CASSYRGYGAYEQYF
D gene: .; clone size: .; J gene: TRBJ1-4; V gene: TRBV25-1; CDR3 DNA: TGTGCCAGCAGTATAGGAACCTCTAATGAAAAACTGTTTTTT; CDR3 protein: CASSIGTSNEKLFF
D gene: TRBD2; clone size: .; J gene: TRBJ2-7; V gene: TRBV7-2; CDR3 DNA: TGTGCCAGCACCCGAACCGGGGGGAGCGACGAGCAGTACTTC; CDR3 protein: CASTRTGGSDEQYF
D gene: .; clone size: few; J gene: TRBJ2-6; V gene: TRBV30; CDR3 DNA: TGTGCCGGAGGGTCTGGGGCCAACGTCCTGACTTTC; CDR3 protein: CAGGSGANVLTF
D gene: TRBD1; clone size: .; J gene: TRBJ1-2; V gene: TRBV14; CDR3 DNA: TGTGCCAGCAGCCAAGCTGGACAGGTCTATGGCTACACCTTC; CDR3 protein: CASSQAGQVYGYTF
D gene: .; clone size: few; J gene: TRBJ1-4; V gene: TRBV6-6; CDR3 DNA: TGTGCCAGCAGTGACCCCAGAACAACTAATGAAAAACTGTTTTTT; CDR3 protein: CASSDPRTTNEKLFF
D gene: .; clone size: .; J gene: TRBJ2-2; V gene: TRBV6-5; CDR3 DNA: TGTGCCAGCAGAACTTTGGGGGCAGAGCTGTTTTTT; CDR3 protein: CASRTLGAELFF
D gene: .; clone size: many; J gene: TRBJ1-6; V gene: TRBV28; CDR3 DNA: TGTGCCAGCAGGGGGACCGTCTTAGATAATTCACCCCTCCACTTT; CDR3 protein: CASRGTVLDNSPLHF
D gene: .; clone size: few; J gene: TRBJ2-4; V gene: TRBV30; CDR3 DNA: TGTGCCTGGAGCCCACTGCAGGGCATTCAGTACTTC; CDR3 protein: CAWSPLQGIQYF
D gene: TRBD2; clone size: .; J gene: TRBJ2-6; V gene: TRBV7-6; CDR3 DNA: TGTGCCAGCAGCCCCGACGGGGGGAGCGGGGCCAACGTCCTGACTTTC; CDR3 protein: CASSPDGGSGANVLTF
D gene: TRBD1; clone size: .; J gene: TRBJ1-3; V gene: TRBV11-2; CDR3 DNA: TGTGCCAGTCGGACAGGGAACTCTGGAAACACCATATATTTT; CDR3 protein: CASRTGNSGNTIYF
D gene: TRBD1; clone size: few; J gene: TRBJ1-5; V gene: TRBV15; CDR3 DNA: TGTGCCACCAGCAGAGGAACAGGGGGATGGAATCAGCCCCAGCATTTT; CDR3 protein: CATSRGTGGWNQPQHF
D gene: TRBD1; clone size: few; J gene: TRBJ2-7; V gene: TRBV9; CDR3 DNA: TGTGCCAGCAGCGTCTCCGACAGGGGCTCCTACGAGCAGTACTTC; CDR3 protein: CASSVSDRGSYEQYF
D gene: TRBD1; clone size: few; J gene: TRBJ2-1; V gene: TRBV6-5; CDR3 DNA: TGTGCCAGCAGTCCCGGGACAGGGGCTTCCAATGAGCAGTTCTTC; CDR3 protein: CASSPGTGASNEQFF
D gene: .; clone size: .; J gene: TRBJ1-1; V gene: TRBV5-1; CDR3 DNA: TGCGCCAGCAGCTTGGTGGCAAGGTCAGGGTCTAACACTGAAGCTTTCTTT; CDR3 protein: CASSLVARSGSNTEAFF
D gene: .; clone size: .; J gene: TRBJ2-2; V gene: TRBV25-1; CDR3 DNA: TGTGCCAGCAGTAGACTAGTGGCCGGGGAGCTGTTTTTT; CDR3 protein: CASSRLVAGELFF
D gene: TRBD1; clone size: .; J gene: TRBJ1-5; V gene: TRBV19; CDR3 DNA: TGTGCCAGTAGGCTGGGACAGCTCAATCAGCCCCAGCATTTT; CDR3 protein: CASRLGQLNQPQHF
D gene: .; clone size: .; J gene: TRBJ2-4; V gene: TRBV14; CDR3 DNA: TGTGCCAGCAGCCCCCAGGTAGCCAAAAACATTCAGTACTTC; CDR3 protein: CASSPQVAKNIQYF
D gene: TRBD1; clone size: few; J gene: TRBJ2-1; V gene: TRBV7-2; CDR3 DNA: TGTGCCAGCAGCTTAGTCCCGGGACAGGGATCCTACAATGAGCAGTTCTTC; CDR3 protein: CASSLVPGQGSYNEQFF
D gene: .; clone size: few; J gene: TRBJ2-5; V gene: TRBV29-1; CDR3 DNA: TGCAGCGCGGGGCTGTACCAAGAGACCCAGTACTTC; CDR3 protein: CSAGLYQETQYF
D gene: .; clone size: .; J gene: TRBJ2-1; V gene: TRBV6-1; CDR3 DNA: TGTGCCAGCAGTGAAGGAGACTACCACAATGAGCAGTTCTTC; CDR3 protein: CASSEGDYHNEQFF
D gene: .; clone size: .; J gene: TRBJ2-3; V gene: TRBV28; CDR3 DNA: TGTGCCAGCACGGGGGGCACAGATACGCAGTATTTT; CDR3 protein: CASTGGTDTQYF
D gene: TRBD2; clone size: .; J gene: TRBJ2-7; V gene: TRBV28; CDR3 DNA: TGTGCCAGCAGCTGGGTAGGCGGGGGAACCTACGAGCAGTACTTC; CDR3 protein: CASSWVGGGTYEQYF
D gene: .; clone size: .; J gene: TRBJ1-1; V gene: TRBV6-4; CDR3 DNA: TGTGCCAGCAGTGTAGGCACTGAAGCTTTCTTT; CDR3 protein: CASSVGTEAFF
D gene: TRBD1; clone size: .; J gene: TRBJ1-5; V gene: TRBV6-5; CDR3 DNA: TGTGCCAGCAGCCCCGGGACAGGGGGCGCGCAGCCCCAGCATTTT; CDR3 protein: CASSPGTGGAQPQHF
D gene: .; clone size: few; J gene: TRBJ2-7; V gene: TRBV13; CDR3 DNA: TGTGCCAGCAGCCCGGGAAGGGCCTACGAGCAGTACTTC; CDR3 protein: CASSPGRAYEQYF
D gene: TRBD2; clone size: .; J gene: TRBJ2-1; V gene: TRBV6-1; CDR3 DNA: TGTGCCAGCAGTGAAGCTAGCGGGATATACAATGAGCAGTTCTTC; CDR3 protein: CASSEASGIYNEQFF
D gene: .; clone size: few; J gene: TRBJ1-3; V gene: TRBV27; CDR3 DNA: TGTGCCAGCAGTTTGACAGGCTCTGGAAACACCATATATTTT; CDR3 protein: CASSLTGSGNTIYF
D gene: .; clone size: few; J gene: TRBJ1-1; V gene: TRBV7-2; CDR3 DNA: TGTGCCAGCAGTTCAGTTGTGAACACTGAAGCTTTCTTT; CDR3 protein: CASSSVVNTEAFF
D gene: .; clone size: .; J gene: TRBJ1-1; V gene: TRBV11-3; CDR3 DNA: TGTGCCAGCAGCCCCCCGGGGATGAACACTGAAGCTTTCTTT; CDR3 protein: CASSPPGMNTEAFF
D gene: TRBD1; clone size: few; J gene: TRBJ1-1; V gene: TRBV19; CDR3 DNA: TGTGCCAGTCGCCCGGGACAGGAACAGACTGAAGCTTTCTTT; CDR3 protein: CASRPGQEQTEAFF
D gene: .; clone size: .; J gene: TRBJ1-6; V gene: TRBV6-1; CDR3 DNA: TGTGCCAGCAGTGAGAGAGAGACACTTTCCCTCCACTTT; CDR3 protein: CASSERETLSLHF
D gene: TRBD1; clone size: .; J gene: TRBJ2-6; V gene: TRBV25-1; CDR3 DNA: TGTGCCAGCAGTGACAACAGGGGATATGGGGCCAACGTCCTGACTTTC; CDR3 protein: CASSDNRGYGANVLTF
D gene: .; clone size: few; J gene: TRBJ2-7; V gene: TRBV6-5; CDR3 DNA: TGTGCCAGCAGTTACTCGGTGGCTGGATCGTACGAGCAGTACTTC; CDR3 protein: CASSYSVAGSYEQYF
D gene: TRBD1; clone size: .; J gene: TRBJ1-1; V gene: TRBV29-1; CDR3 DNA: TGCAGCGTCGACCATTCAGGGGGTATAGAGGACACTGAAGCTTTCTTT; CDR3 protein: CSVDHSGGIEDTEAFF
D gene: TRBD1; clone size: .; J gene: TRBJ2-1; V gene: TRBV29-1; CDR3 DNA: TGCAGCGTCACCGCTGACAGGGGTTCCTACAATGAGCAGTTCTTC; CDR3 protein: CSVTADRGSYNEQFF